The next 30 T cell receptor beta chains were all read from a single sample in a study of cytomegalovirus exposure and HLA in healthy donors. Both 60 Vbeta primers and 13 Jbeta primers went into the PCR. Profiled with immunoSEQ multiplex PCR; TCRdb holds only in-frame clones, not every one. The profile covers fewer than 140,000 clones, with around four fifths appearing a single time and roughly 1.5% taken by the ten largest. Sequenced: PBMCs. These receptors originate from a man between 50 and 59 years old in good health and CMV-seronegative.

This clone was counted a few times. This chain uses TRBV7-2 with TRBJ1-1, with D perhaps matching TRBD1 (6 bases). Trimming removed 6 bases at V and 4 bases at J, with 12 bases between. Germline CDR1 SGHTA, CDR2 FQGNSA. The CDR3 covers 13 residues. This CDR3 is CASSEQGSTEAFF. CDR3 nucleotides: TGTGCCAGCAGTGAACAGGGAAGCACTGAAGCTTTCTTT.

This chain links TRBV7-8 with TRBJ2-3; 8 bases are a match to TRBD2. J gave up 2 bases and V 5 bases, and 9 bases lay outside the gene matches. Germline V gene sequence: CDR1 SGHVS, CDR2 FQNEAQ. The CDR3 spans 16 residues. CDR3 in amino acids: CASSKFERGNTDTQYF. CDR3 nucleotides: TGTGCCAGCAGCAAATTCGAGCGGGGGAACACAGATACGCAGTATTTT.

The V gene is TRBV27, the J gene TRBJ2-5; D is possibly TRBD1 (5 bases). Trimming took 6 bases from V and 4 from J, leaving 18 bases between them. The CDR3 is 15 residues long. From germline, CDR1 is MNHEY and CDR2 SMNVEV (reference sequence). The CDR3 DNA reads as TGTGCCAGCAGGGAGACAGCCTCCTTCCGAGAGACCCAGTACTTC. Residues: CASRETASFRETQYF.

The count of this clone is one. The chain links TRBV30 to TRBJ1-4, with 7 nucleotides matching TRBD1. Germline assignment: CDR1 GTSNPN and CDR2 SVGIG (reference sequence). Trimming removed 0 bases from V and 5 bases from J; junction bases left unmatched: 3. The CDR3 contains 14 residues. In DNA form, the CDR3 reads TGTGCCTGGAGTGTGGGACAGTACAATGAAAAACTGTTTTTT. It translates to CAWSVGQYNEKLFF.

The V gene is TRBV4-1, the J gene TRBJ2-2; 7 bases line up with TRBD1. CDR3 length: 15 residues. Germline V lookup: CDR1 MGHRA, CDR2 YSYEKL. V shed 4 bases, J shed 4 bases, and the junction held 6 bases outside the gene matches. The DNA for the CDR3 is TGCGCCAGCAGCCCTACCGGACAGGCCACCGGGGAGCTGTTTTTT. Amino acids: CASSPTGQATGELFF.

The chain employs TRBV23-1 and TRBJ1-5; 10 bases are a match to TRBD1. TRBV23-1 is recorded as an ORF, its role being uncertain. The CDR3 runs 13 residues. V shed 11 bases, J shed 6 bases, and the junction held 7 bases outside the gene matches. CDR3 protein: CAGDRGERQPQHF. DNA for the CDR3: TGCGCCGGGGACAGGGGCGAGCGTCAGCCCCAGCATTTT.

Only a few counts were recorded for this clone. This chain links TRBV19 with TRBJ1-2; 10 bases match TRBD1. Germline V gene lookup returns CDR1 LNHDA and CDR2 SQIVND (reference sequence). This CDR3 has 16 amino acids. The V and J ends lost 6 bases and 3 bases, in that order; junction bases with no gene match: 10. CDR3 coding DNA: TGTGCCAGTAGGGTCGACAGGGGGCTAGATGACTATGGCTACACCTTC. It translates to CASRVDRGLDDYGYTF.

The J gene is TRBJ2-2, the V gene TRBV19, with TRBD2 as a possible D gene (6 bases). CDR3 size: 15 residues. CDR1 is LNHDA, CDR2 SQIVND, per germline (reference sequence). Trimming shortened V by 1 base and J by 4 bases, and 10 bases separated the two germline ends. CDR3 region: CASSIAVGGTGELFF. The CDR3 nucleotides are TGTGCCAGTAGTATAGCGGTCGGGGGCACCGGGGAGCTGTTTTTT.

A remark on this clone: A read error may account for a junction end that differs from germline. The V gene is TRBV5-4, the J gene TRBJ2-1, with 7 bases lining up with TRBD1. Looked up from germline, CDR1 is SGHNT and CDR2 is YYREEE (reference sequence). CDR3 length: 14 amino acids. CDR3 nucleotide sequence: TGTGCCAGCAGCTTGGGGACAGGTATCAATGGGCAGTTCTTC. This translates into CASSLGTGINGQFF.

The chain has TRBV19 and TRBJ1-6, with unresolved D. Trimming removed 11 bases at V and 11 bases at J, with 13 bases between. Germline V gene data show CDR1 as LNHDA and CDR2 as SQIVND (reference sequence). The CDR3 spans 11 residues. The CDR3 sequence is CARPPGPPLHF. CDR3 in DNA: TGTGCCCGCCCACCTGGGCCACCCCTCCACTTT.

For the CDR3, the DNA is TGTGCCAGCAGCTCATCCTTACTACCAATCCAAGAGACCCAGTACTTC. Translation gives CASSSSLLPIQETQYF. The chain combines TRBV7-9 with TRBJ2-5; D remains ambiguous. The CDR3 covers 16 residues. Germline CDR1 SEHNR, CDR2 FQNEAQ (reference sequence). The germline V and J ends were trimmed by 4 bases and 1 base, with 16 bases remaining between them.

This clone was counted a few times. The CDR3 sequence is CASSSLGRGRDTQYF. The CDR3 DNA reads as TGTGCCAGCAGCTCCCTGGGGAGGGGGAGAGATACGCAGTATTTT. The gene calls are TRBV7-2 and TRBJ2-3; maybe TRBD2 (7 bases). The CDR3 spans 15 residues. Trimming stripped 4 bases from V and 5 bases from J, with 16 bases between. Germline V gives CDR1 SGHTA, CDR2 FQGNSA.

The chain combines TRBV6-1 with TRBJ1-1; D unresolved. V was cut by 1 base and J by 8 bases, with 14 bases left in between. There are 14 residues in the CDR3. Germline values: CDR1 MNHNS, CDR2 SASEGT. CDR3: CASSEGQMEDEAFF. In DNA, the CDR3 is TGTGCCAGCAGTGAAGGGCAGATGGAGGACGAAGCTTTCTTT.

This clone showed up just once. The CDR3 sequence is CASSLQGDYGYTF. The CDR3 bases are TGTGCCAGCTCACTTCAGGGGGACTATGGCTACACCTTC. The chain couples TRBV18 to TRBJ1-2; TRBD1 matches 7 bases. V trimming: 4 bases; J trimming: 3 bases; junction bases outside the gene matches: 2. This CDR3 comprises 13 residues. In germline, CDR1 is KGHSH, CDR2 LQKENI.

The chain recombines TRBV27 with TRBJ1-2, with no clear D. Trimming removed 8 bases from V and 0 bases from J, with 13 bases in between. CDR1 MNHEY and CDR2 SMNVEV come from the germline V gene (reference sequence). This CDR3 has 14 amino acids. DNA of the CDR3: TGTGCCAGCTCCGAGGGAAGAGCTAACTATGGCTACACCTTC. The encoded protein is CASSEGRANYGYTF.

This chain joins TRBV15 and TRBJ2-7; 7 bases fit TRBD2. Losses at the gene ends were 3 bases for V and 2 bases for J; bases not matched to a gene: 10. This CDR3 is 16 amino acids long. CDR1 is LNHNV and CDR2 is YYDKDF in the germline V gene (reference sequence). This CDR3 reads CATSSPGRSGPYEQYF. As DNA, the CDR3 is TGTGCCACCAGCAGTCCCGGGAGGTCAGGTCCCTACGAGCAGTACTTC.

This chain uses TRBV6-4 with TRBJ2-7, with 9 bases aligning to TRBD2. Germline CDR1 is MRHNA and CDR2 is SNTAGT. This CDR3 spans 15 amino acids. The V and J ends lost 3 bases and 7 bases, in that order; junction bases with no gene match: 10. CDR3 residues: CASSEPSGTPGEQYV. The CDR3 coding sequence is TGTGCCAGCAGTGAGCCTAGCGGGACCCCTGGGGAGCAGTACGTC.

DNA for the CDR3: TGTGCCAGCAGCCCGCGCCAGGGACAGGGGGCGGATTTCCCACCCCTCCACTTT. Amino acid sequence: CASSPRQGQGADFPPLHF. V usage is TRBV21-1 and J usage is TRBJ1-6; the D call in the table, TRBD1, was not verified against the DNA. TRBV21-1 is described as a pseudogene. The CDR3 consists of 18 residues.

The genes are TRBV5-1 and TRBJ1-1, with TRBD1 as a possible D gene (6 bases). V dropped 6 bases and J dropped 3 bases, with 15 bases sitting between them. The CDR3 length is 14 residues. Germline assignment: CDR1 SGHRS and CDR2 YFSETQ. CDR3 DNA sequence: TGCGCCAGCACTAGGGGGGGGAGAGACACTGAAGCTTTCTTT. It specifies CASTRGGRDTEAFF. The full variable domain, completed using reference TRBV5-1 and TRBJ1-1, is KAGVTQTPRYLIKTRGQQVTLSCSPISGHRSVSWYQQTPGQGLQFLFEYFSETQRNKGNFPGRFSGRQFSNSRSEMNVSTLELGDSALYLCASTRGGRDTEAFFGQGTRLTVV.

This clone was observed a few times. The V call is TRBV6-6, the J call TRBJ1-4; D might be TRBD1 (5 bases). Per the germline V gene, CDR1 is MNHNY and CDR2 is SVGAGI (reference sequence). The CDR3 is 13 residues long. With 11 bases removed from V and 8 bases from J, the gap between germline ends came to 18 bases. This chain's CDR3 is CAGKGGAGEKLFF. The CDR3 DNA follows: TGTGCCGGAAAGGGAGGGGCCGGAGAAAAACTGTTTTTT.

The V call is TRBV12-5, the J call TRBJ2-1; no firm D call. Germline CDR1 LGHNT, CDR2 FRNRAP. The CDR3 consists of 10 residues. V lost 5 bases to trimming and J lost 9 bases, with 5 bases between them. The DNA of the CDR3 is TGTGCTAGTGGTCCGGTTGAGCAGTTCTTC. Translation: CASGPVEQFF.

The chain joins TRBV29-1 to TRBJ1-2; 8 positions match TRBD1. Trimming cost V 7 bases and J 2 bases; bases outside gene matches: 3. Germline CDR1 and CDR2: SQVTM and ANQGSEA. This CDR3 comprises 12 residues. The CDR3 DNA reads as TGCAGCGCCCGACAGGGGAACTATGGCTACACCTTC. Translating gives CSARQGNYGYTF.

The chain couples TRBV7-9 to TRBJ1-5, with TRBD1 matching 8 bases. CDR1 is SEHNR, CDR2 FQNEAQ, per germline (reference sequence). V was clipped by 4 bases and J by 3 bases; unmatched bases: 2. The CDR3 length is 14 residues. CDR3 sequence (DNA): TGTGCCAGCAGCTCGGGACAGGTCAATCAGCCCCAGCATTTT. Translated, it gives CASSSGQVNQPQHF.

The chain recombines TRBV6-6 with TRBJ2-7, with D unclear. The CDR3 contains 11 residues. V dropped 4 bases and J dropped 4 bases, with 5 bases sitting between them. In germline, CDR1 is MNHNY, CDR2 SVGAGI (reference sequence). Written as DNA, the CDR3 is TGTGCCAGCAGTTTACAGTACGAGCAGTACTTC. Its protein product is CASSLQYEQYF.

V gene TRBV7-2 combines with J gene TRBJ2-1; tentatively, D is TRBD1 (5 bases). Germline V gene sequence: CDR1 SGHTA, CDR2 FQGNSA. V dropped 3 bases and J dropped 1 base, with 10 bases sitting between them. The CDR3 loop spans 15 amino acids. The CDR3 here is CASSFRDSSYNEQFF. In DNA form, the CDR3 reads TGTGCCAGCAGCTTCAGGGATTCGTCCTACAATGAGCAGTTCTTC.

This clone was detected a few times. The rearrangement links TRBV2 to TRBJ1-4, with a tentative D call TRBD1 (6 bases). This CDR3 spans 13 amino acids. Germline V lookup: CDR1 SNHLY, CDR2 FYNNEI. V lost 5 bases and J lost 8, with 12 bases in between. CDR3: CASSTTGSEKLFF. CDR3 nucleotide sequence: TGTGCCAGCAGTACCACAGGGTCCGAAAAACTGTTTTTT.

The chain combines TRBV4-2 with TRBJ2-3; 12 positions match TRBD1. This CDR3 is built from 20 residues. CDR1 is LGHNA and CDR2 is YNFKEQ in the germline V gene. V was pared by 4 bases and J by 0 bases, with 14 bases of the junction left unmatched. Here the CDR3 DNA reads TGTGCCAGCAGCCTCAGAGTCCCGGGACAGGGGGCCGGGAGCACAGATACGCAGTATTTT. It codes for CASSLRVPGQGAGSTDTQYF.

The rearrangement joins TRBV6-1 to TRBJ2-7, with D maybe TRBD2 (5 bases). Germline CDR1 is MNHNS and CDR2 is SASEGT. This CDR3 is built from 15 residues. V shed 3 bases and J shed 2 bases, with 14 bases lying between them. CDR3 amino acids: CASSDDGKGAYEQYV. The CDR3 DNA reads TGTGCCAGCAGTGACGACGGGAAGGGAGCCTACGAGCAGTACGTC.

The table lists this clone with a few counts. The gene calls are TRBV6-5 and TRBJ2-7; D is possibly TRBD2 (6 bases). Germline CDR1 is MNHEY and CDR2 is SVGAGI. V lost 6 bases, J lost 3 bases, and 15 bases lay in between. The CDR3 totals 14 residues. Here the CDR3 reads CASSNPSAVYEQYF. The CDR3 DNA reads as TGTGCCAGCAGCAACCCTAGCGCCGTCTACGAGCAGTACTTC.

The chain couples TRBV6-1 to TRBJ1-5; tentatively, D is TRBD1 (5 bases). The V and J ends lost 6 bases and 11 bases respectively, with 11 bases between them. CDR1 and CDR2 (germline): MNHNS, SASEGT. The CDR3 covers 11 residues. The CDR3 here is CASRGGLAQHF. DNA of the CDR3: TGTGCCAGCAGGGGGGGGTTGGCCCAGCATTTT.